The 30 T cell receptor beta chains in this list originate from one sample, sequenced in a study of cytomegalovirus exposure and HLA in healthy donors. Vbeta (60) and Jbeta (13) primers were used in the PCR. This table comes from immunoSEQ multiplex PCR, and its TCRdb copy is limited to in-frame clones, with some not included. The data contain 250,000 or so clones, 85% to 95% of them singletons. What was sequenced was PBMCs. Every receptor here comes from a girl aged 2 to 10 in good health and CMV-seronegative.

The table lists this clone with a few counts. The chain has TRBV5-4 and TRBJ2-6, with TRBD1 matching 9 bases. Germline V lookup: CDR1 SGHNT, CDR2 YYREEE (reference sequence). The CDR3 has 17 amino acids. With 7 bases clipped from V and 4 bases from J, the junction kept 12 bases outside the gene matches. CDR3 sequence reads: CASPAPGQGLGANVLTF. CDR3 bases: TGTGCCAGCCCCGCACCGGGACAGGGTTTAGGGGCCAACGTCCTGACTTTC. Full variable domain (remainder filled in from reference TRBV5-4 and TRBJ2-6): ETGVTQSPTHLIKTRGQQVTLRCSSQSGHNTVSWYQQALGQGPQFIFQYYREEENGRGNFPPRFSGLQFPNYSSELNVNALELDDSALYLCASPAPGQGLGANVLTFGAGSRLTVL.

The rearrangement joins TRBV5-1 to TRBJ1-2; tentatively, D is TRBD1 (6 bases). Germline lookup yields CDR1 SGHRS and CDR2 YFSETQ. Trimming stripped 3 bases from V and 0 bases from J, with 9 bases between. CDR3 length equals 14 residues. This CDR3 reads CASSSGQSNYGYTF. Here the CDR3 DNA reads TGCGCCAGCAGCTCGGGACAATCTAACTATGGCTACACCTTC.

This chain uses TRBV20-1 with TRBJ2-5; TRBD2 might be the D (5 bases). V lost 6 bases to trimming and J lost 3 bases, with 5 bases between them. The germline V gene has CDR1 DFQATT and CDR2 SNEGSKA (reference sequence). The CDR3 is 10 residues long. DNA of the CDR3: TGCAGTGCGGAGGAAGAGACCCAGTACTTC. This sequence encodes CSAEEETQYF.

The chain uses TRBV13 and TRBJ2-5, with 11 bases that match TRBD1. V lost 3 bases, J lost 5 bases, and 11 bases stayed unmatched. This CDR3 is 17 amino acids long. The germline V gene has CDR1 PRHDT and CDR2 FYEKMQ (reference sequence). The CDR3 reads CASSFPRQGQGGETQYF. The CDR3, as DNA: TGTGCCAGCAGCTTCCCCCGACAGGGACAGGGGGGGGAGACCCAGTACTTC.

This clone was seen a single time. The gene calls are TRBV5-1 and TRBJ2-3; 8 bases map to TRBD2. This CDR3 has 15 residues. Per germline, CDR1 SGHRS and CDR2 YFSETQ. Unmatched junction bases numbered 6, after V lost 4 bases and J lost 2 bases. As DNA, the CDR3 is TGCGCCAGCAGCCACTTTAGCGGGGCCACAGATACGCAGTATTTT. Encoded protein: CASSHFSGATDTQYF.

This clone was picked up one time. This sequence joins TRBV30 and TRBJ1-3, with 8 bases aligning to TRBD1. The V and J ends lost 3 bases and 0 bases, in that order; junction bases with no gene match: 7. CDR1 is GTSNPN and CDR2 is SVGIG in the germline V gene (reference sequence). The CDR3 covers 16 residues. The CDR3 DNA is TGTGCCTGGAGCCATCCGGACAGGGACTCTGGAAACACCATATATTTT. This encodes CAWSHPDRDSGNTIYF. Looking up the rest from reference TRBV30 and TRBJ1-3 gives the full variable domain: SQTIHQWPATLVQPVGSPLSLECTVEGTSNPNLYWYRQAAGRGLQLLFYSVGIGQISSEVPQNLSASRPQDRQFILSSKKLLLSDSGFYLCAWSHPDRDSGNTIYFGEGSWLTVV.

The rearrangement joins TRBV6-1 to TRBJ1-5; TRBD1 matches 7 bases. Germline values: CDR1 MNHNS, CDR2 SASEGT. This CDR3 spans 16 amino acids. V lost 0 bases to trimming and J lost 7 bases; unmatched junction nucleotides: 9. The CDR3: CASSEALVGGWQPQHF. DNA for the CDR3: TGTGCCAGCAGTGAAGCGCTGGTAGGGGGCTGGCAGCCCCAGCATTTT.

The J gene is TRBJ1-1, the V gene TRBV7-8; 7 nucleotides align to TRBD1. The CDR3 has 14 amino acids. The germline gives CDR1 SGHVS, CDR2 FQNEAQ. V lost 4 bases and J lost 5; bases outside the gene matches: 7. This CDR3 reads CASSSKAGGTEAFF. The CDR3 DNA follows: TGTGCCAGCAGCTCAAAAGCAGGGGGTACTGAAGCTTTCTTT.

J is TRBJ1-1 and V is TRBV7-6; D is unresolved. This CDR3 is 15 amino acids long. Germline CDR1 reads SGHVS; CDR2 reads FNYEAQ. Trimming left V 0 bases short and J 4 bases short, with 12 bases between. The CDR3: CASSLARGISTEAFF. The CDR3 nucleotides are TGTGCCAGCAGCTTAGCGCGAGGGATTAGCACTGAAGCTTTCTTT.

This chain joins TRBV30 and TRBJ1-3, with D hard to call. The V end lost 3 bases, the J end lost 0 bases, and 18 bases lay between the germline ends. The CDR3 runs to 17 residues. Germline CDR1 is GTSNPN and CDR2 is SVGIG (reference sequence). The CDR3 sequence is CAWSLSGVLSSGNTIYF. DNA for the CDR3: TGTGCCTGGAGCCTATCCGGGGTCCTCAGCTCTGGAAACACCATATATTTT. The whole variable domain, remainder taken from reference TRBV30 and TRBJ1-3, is SQTIHQWPATLVQPVGSPLSLECTVEGTSNPNLYWYRQAAGRGLQLLFYSVGIGQISSEVPQNLSASRPQDRQFILSSKKLLLSDSGFYLCAWSLSGVLSSGNTIYFGEGSWLTVV.

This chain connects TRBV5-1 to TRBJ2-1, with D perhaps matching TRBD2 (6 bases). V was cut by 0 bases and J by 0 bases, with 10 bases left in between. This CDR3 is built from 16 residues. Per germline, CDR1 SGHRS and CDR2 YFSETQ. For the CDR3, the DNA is TGCGCCAGCAGCTTGGCGGGAGCCCCCTCCTACAATGAGCAGTTCTTC. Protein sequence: CASSLAGAPSYNEQFF.

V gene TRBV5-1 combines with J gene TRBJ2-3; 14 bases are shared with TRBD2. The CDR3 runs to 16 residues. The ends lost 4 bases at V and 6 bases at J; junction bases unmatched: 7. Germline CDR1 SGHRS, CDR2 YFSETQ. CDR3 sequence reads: CASSLLGTSGSDTQYF. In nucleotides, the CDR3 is TGCGCCAGCAGCCTACTTGGGACTAGCGGGAGTGATACGCAGTATTTT.

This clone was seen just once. The CDR3 here is CASRLEGTGELFF. CDR3 bases: TGTGCCAGCAGATTAGAGGGAACCGGGGAGCTGTTTTTT. The chain couples TRBV9 to TRBJ2-2; perhaps TRBD2 as D (5 bases). The CDR3 runs 13 residues. The V gene lost 5 bases and the J gene lost 5 bases, with 10 bases spanning the gap. Germline V lookup: CDR1 SGDLS, CDR2 YYNGEE.

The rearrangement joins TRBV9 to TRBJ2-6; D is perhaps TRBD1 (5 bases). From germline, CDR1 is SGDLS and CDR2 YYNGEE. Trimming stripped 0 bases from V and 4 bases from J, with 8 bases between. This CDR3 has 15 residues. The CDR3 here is CASSVEGAGANVLTF. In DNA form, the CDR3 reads TGTGCCAGCAGCGTAGAAGGGGCCGGGGCCAACGTCCTGACTTTC.

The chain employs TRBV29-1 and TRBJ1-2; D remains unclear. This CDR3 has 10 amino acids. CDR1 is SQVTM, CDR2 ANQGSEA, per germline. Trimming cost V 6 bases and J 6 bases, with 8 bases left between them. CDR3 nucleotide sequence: TGCAGCGTCCCCGGTGATGGCTACACCTTC. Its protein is CSVPGDGYTF. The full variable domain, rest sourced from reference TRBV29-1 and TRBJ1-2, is SAVISQKPSRDICQRGTSLTIQCQVDSQVTMMFWYRQQPGQSLTLIATANQGSEATYESGFVIDKFPISRPNLTFSTLTVSNMSPEDSSIYLCSVPGDGYTFGSGTRLTVV.

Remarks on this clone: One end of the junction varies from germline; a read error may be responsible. DNA of the CDR3: TGTTCCAGCAGCTTAAACGGGGGCTCCTACGAGCAGTACTTC. Its translation is CSSSLNGGSYEQYF. J is TRBJ2-7 and V is TRBV7-9; weak D call: TRBD2 (6 bases). This CDR3 is 14 amino acids long. Looked up from germline, CDR1 is SEHNR and CDR2 is FQNEAQ (reference sequence).

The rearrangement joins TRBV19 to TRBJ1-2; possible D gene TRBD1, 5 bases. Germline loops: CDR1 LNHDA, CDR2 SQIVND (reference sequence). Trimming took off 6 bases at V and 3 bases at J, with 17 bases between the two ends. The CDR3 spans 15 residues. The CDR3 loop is CASRPVGGLHYGYTF. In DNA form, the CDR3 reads TGTGCCAGTAGACCGGTGGGGGGTCTCCACTATGGCTACACCTTC.

The CDR3 region has the DNA TGTGCCAGCAGTTATACGGGGACAGGGGTATACAATGAGCAGTTCTTC. Its translation is CASSYTGTGVYNEQFF. The chain joins TRBV6-5 to TRBJ2-1; 10 bases line up with TRBD1. Germline assignment: CDR1 MNHEY and CDR2 SVGAGI. With 3 bases clipped from V and 4 bases from J, the junction kept 6 bases outside the gene matches. This CDR3 region has 16 residues.

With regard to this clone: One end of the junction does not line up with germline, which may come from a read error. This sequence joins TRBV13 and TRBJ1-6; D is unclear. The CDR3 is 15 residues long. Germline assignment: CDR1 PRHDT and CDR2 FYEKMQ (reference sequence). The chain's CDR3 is CASTLYSSYNSPLHF. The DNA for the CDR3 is TGTGCCAGCACCTTATACAGCTCCTATAATTCACCCCTCCACTTT.

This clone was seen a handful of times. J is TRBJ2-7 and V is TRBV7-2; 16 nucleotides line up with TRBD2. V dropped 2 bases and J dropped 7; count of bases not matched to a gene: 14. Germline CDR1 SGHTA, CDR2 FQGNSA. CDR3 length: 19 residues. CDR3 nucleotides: TGTGCCAGCAGCTTACCCCCGGGACTAGCGGGGGGGCAGTCTTCGGAGCAGTACTTC. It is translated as CASSLPPGLAGGQSSEQYF.

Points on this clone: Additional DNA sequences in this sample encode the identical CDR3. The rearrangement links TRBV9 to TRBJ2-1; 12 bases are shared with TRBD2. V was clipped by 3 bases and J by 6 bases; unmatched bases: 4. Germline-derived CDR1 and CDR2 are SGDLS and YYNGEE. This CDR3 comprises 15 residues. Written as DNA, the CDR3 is TGTGCCAGCAGCGCCCTAGCGGGGGGGCCCAATGAGCAGTTCTTC. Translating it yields CASSALAGGPNEQFF.

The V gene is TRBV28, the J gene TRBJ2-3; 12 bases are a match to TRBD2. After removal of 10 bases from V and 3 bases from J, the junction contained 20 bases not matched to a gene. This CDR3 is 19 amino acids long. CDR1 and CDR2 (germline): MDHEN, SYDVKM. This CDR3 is CATNPGTSGPQRATDTQYF. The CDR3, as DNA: TGTGCCACCAATCCCGGGACTAGCGGGCCCCAGAGGGCGACAGATACGCAGTATTTT.

CDR3 sequence (DNA): TGTGCCAGCAGCTTGGGCAGGGGAAGCAATCAGCCCCAGCATTTT. It yields the protein CASSLGRGSNQPQHF. The chain recombines TRBV5-6 with TRBJ1-5; a possible D gene is TRBD1 (6 bases). The CDR3 contains 15 residues. Germline CDR1 is SGHDT and CDR2 is YYEEEE. Trimming took 0 bases from V and 1 from J, leaving 8 bases between them.

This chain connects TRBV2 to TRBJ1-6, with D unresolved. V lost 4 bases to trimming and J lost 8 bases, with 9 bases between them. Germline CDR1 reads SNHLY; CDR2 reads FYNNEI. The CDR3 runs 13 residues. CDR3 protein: CASSGGADSPLHF. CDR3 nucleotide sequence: TGTGCCAGCAGTGGGGGAGCCGATTCACCCCTCCACTTT.

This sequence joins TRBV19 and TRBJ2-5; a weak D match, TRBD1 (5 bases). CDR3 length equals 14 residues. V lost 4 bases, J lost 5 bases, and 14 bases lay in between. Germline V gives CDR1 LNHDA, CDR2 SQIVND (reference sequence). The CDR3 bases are TGTGCCAGTAGTAAGGCGGCAGGGTGGGAGACCCAGTACTTC. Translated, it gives CASSKAAGWETQYF.

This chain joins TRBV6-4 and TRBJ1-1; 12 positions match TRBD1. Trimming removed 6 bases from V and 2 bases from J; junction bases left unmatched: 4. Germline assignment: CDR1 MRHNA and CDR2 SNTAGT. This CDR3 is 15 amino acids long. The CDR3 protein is CASSRDRGRNTEAFF. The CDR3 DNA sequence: TGTGCCAGCAGCCGGGACAGGGGGCGTAACACTGAAGCTTTCTTT.

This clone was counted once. CDR3 DNA: TGTGCCAGCAGCCGCGGGACAGGGTGGAATACGAACACTGAAGCTTTCTTT. Its translation: CASSRGTGWNTNTEAFF. The chain is built from TRBV5-8 and TRBJ1-1; 9 nucleotides align to TRBD1. This CDR3 has 17 residues. Trimming took 4 bases from V and 1 from J; bases not matched to a gene: 11. Germline CDR1 is SGHTS and CDR2 is YDEGEE.

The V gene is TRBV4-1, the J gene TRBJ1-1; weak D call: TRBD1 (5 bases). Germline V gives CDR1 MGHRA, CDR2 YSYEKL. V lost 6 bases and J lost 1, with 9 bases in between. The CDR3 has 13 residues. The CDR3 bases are TGCGCCAGCAGGGGCAGGGAGAACACTGAAGCTTTCTTT. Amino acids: CASRGRENTEAFF.

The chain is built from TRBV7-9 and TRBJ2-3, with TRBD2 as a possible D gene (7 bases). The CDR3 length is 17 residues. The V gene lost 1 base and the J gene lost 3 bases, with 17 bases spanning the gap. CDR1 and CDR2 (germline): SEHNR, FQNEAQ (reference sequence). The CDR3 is CASSLVLGGLRTDTQYF. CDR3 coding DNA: TGTGCCAGCAGCTTAGTCCTCGGGGGGCTTCGGACAGATACGCAGTATTTT.

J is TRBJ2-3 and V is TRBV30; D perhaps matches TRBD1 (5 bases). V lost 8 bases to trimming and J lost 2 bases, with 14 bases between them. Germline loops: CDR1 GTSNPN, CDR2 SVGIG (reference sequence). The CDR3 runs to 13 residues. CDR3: CAQGSFVTDTQYF. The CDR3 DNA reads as TGTGCCCAGGGCTCGTTCGTCACAGATACGCAGTATTTT.